The entry below gives a single T cell receptor (beta chain) sequence along with its context. Method: immunoSEQ multiplex PCR; TCRdb's copy keeps in-frame clones and lacks some. The sample yields more than 1.2 million clones, approximately 98.5% seen once. The data originate from a study of shared clonotypes between healthy human individuals. CDR3 length: 15 amino acids. The germline V gene has CDR1 SGHTA and CDR2 FQGNSA. After removal of 2 bases from V and 5 bases from J, the junction contained 8 bases not matched to a gene. V usage is TRBV7-2 and J usage is TRBJ2-7, with TRBD2 identical over 8 bases. Sequences were obtained from naive CD4+ T cells sorted from blood. Stated subset: CD45RA+ positively selected. The sequence derives from a man aged 30 to 39 in good health. CDR3 nucleotide sequence: TGTGCCAGCAGCTTACCGCGGGAGGTCAGCAACGAGCAGTACTTC. Its translation: CASSLPREVSNEQYF.